This TCR beta chain is drawn from a study of T cells after yellow fever vaccination. Study conclusions and caveats: The study re-detected most primary-vaccination clones after the booster (nearly 97% CD4, around 90% CD8). Researchers report a weaker secondary response that nonetheless peaked faster, day 5 versus 15. Highly abundant clonotypes carried over from the bulk population could end up in FACS-sorted repertoires as contaminants.

One entry per CDR3 protein, called by TCRdb with MiXCR from the 5' RACE reads. This table holds fewer than 350,000 distinct CDR3 sequences, roughly 3.5% found once. This clonotype has a count of ten or more. Its antigen is still unknown. V was trimmed by 4 bases and J by 9 bases, leaving 14 bases between them. CDR1 is KGHDR, CDR2 SFDVKD, per germline. The CDR3 sequence is 13 residues long. The specimen was PBMCs, collected on the day of the yellow fever booster vaccination. This chain uses TRBV24-1 with TRBJ1-2; weak D call: TRBD1 (5 bases). The origin of this receptor is a man aged 18-30 years who received the YFV17D yellow fever vaccine. The CDR3 loop is CATSEGDGFSYTF. DNA for the CDR3: TGTGCCACCAGTGAGGGGGACGGGTTCAGCTACACCTTC.